The 29 T cell receptor beta chains in this list originate from one sample, sequenced in a study of blood T cell repertoires in COVID-19. Profiling relied on immunoSEQ multiplex PCR, and the TCRdb table lists in-frame clones only, not all of them. The sample has under 200,000 clones; about 85% are singletons. The sample consisted of peripheral blood. The source of these receptors is a man in his sixties with active or convalescent COVID-19.

The chain recombines TRBV5-6 with TRBJ2-5; 8 bases are shared with TRBD2. Germline CDR1 is SGHDT and CDR2 is YYEEEE. The V and J ends lost 4 bases and 4 bases, in that order; junction bases with no gene match: 12. The CDR3 covers 16 residues. This chain's CDR3 is CASSPVAGKSGETQYF. The CDR3 DNA is TGTGCCAGCAGCCCCGTAGCGGGGAAGTCGGGAGAGACCCAGTACTTC.

The chain recombines TRBV9 with TRBJ1-1, with D uncertain. The CDR3 contains 14 residues. Germline V CDR1 and CDR2: SGDLS, YYNGEE. Trimming stripped 3 bases from V and 9 bases from J, with 18 bases between. CDR3: CASSGHYDTPKAFF. CDR3 bases: TGTGCCAGCAGCGGACATTACGATACCCCAAAAGCTTTCTTT.

V usage is TRBV5-1 and J usage is TRBJ1-1, with D maybe TRBD1 (5 bases). V lost 1 base to trimming and J lost 3 bases, with 7 bases between them. Germline CDR1 reads SGHRS; CDR2 reads YFSETQ. This CDR3 comprises 13 residues. The CDR3 reads CASSLLGDTEAFF. For the CDR3, the DNA is TGCGCCAGCAGCTTGTTAGGGGACACTGAAGCTTTCTTT.

The chain carries TRBV2 and TRBJ1-2; D remains unclear. V was clipped by 2 bases and J by 8 bases, with 12 bases between them. The CDR3 runs to 13 residues. CDR1 SNHLY and CDR2 FYNNEI come from the germline V gene. The CDR3 DNA sequence: TGTGCCAGCAGTGAATCGAGAGGATTGGGCTACACCTTC. Protein product: CASSESRGLGYTF.

The CDR3 here is CASSPNRGANEKLFF. The CDR3 nucleotides are TGCGCCAGCAGTCCTAACAGGGGGGCTAATGAAAAACTGTTTTTT. The chain recombines TRBV5-1 with TRBJ1-4; TRBD1 agrees at 8 bases. Per the germline V gene, CDR1 is SGHRS and CDR2 is YFSETQ. Trimming at V came to 5 bases and at J to 3 bases, leaving 6 bases not matched to a gene. The CDR3 extends over 15 amino acids.

The gene calls are TRBV2 and TRBJ2-7; the match to TRBD1 covers 8 bases. CDR3 length: 13 amino acids. The trim removed 4 bases at V and 7 bases at J, leaving 6 bases unmatched. Germline V gene lookup returns CDR1 SNHLY and CDR2 FYNNEI. The DNA for the CDR3 is TGTGCCAGCAGTGGGACAGGGTATAGTGAGCAGTACTTC. It is translated as CASSGTGYSEQYF. The variable domain in full, with the rest retrieved from reference TRBV2 and TRBJ2-7, is EPEVTQTPSHQVTQMGQEVILRCVPISNHLYFYWYRQILGQKVEFLVSFYNNEISEKSEIFDDQFSVERPDGSNFTLKIRSTKLEDSAMYFCASSGTGYSEQYFGPGTRLTVT.

The chain recombines TRBV5-4 with TRBJ1-1, with D tentatively TRBD1 (6 bases). Looked up from germline, CDR1 is SGHNT and CDR2 is YYREEE (reference sequence). V dropped 4 bases and J dropped 1 base, with 14 bases sitting between them. The CDR3 contains 15 residues. CDR3: CASSLGGRGNTEAFF. The CDR3 coding sequence is TGTGCCAGCAGCCTGGGGGGCAGGGGGAACACTGAAGCTTTCTTT.

The J gene is TRBJ1-6, the V gene TRBV5-6; 7 bases are shared with TRBD1. This CDR3 spans 17 amino acids. V lost 2 bases, J lost 7 bases, and 12 bases stayed unmatched. Germline values: CDR1 SGHDT, CDR2 YYEEEE. The CDR3 nucleotides read TGTGCCAGCAGCTTTCGGACAGGAGGCACGGGGAATTCACCCCTCCACTTT. This gives the protein CASSFRTGGTGNSPLHF.

This clone was seen a few times. The chain is built from TRBV5-4 and TRBJ2-2; D remains ambiguous. Trimming took 1 base from V and 1 from J, leaving 5 bases between them. The CDR3 covers 14 residues. Germline V lookup: CDR1 SGHNT, CDR2 YYREEE (reference sequence). CDR3 sequence reads: CASSLFQNTGELFF. The CDR3 nucleotides are TGTGCCAGCAGCTTGTTTCAGAACACCGGGGAGCTGTTTTTT. Complete variable domain (other parts from reference TRBV5-4 and TRBJ2-2): ETGVTQSPTHLIKTRGQQVTLRCSSQSGHNTVSWYQQALGQGPQFIFQYYREEENGRGNFPPRFSGLQFPNYSSELNVNALELDDSALYLCASSLFQNTGELFFGEGSRLTVL.

This chain uses TRBV5-1 with TRBJ2-3; the D is unclear. Germline CDR1 reads SGHRS; CDR2 reads YFSETQ. The CDR3 runs to 11 residues. The ends were cut back, 3 bases at V and 8 bases at J, with 7 bases in the middle. CDR3 DNA sequence: TGCGCCAGCAGCTCCCCCGGTACGCAGTATTTT. Its translation: CASSSPGTQYF.

CDR3 in DNA: TGTGCCAGCAGTGAAGGCCGACAGAATGGCTACACCTTC. As protein: CASSEGRQNGYTF. The V gene is TRBV2, the J gene TRBJ1-2; a weak D match, TRBD1 (5 bases). CDR3 size: 13 residues. The V end lost 1 base, the J end lost 6 bases, and 9 bases lay between the germline ends. Germline values: CDR1 SNHLY, CDR2 FYNNEI.

The V and J genes are TRBV11-2 and TRBJ2-2; D is perhaps TRBD1 (6 bases). The length of the CDR3 is 15 residues. Germline-derived CDR1 and CDR2 are SGHAT and FQNNGV. Between the trimmed V and J ends, which lost 5 bases and 1 base, there was a span of 11 bases. DNA for the CDR3: TGTGCCAGCAGCAAACCGGGACAGAACACCGGGGAGCTGTTTTTT. It specifies CASSKPGQNTGELFF.

The rearrangement joins TRBV5-5 to TRBJ1-1; TRBD1 aligns across 9 bases. Losses at the gene ends were 0 bases for V and 14 bases for J; bases not matched to a gene: 17. The germline gives CDR1 SGHKS, CDR2 YYEKEE (reference sequence). This CDR3 comprises 16 residues. Written as DNA, the CDR3 is TGTGCCAGCAGCTTGGCCGGGACAGGGACCCCAGGAAGAGGGTTCTTT. The encoded protein is CASSLAGTGTPGRGFF.

The chain combines TRBV5-6 with TRBJ2-7; D might be TRBD1 (5 bases). Germline lookup yields CDR1 SGHDT and CDR2 YYEEEE. V was shortened by 5 bases and J by 2 bases, with 17 bases between the two germline ends. CDR3 length equals 15 residues. This CDR3 is CASRNGHLGTYEQYF. The CDR3 DNA follows: TGTGCCAGCAGGAACGGACACCTTGGAACCTACGAGCAGTACTTC.

This clone was picked up a small number of times. The rearrangement links TRBV28 to TRBJ1-3, with 7 nucleotides matching TRBD1. Germline trimming cut 2 bases from V and 4 bases from J; bases unmatched to any gene: 5. Germline V gene sequence: CDR1 MDHEN, CDR2 SYDVKM. The length of the CDR3 is 15 residues. CDR3 in amino acids: CASSLTPGGGNTIYF. For the CDR3, the DNA is TGTGCCAGCAGTTTAACCCCAGGGGGAGGAAACACCATATATTTT.

The chain couples TRBV6-1 to TRBJ1-3; possibly TRBD1 for D (6 bases). Germline V gives CDR1 MNHNS, CDR2 SASEGT. CDR3 size: 15 residues. V was cut by 2 bases and J by 4 bases, with 12 bases left in between. The CDR3: CASSERAQGGNTIYF. In nucleotides, the CDR3 is TGTGCCAGCAGTGAACGAGCCCAGGGGGGAAACACCATATATTTT.

This clone was picked up one time. The chain recombines TRBV2 with TRBJ2-7; D not resolved. The germline CDR1 and CDR2 sequences are SNHLY and FYNNEI. This CDR3 comprises 13 residues. V dropped 7 bases and J dropped 3 bases, with 13 bases sitting between them. CDR3: CASKPQLNYEQYF. In DNA, the CDR3 is TGTGCCAGCAAACCCCAACTGAACTACGAGCAGTACTTC.

A note on this clone: In the same sample, other DNA sequences code for this CDR3. The genes are TRBV2 and TRBJ1-2, with D unclear. This CDR3 contains 11 residues. Germline CDR1 and CDR2: SNHLY and FYNNEI. V shed 5 bases and J shed 2 bases, with 3 bases lying between them. The CDR3 spells CASSLNYGYTF. The DNA for the CDR3 is TGTGCCAGCAGTCTGAACTATGGCTACACCTTC. The full variable domain, in which reference TRBV2 and TRBJ1-2 provide the parts outside the CDR3, is EPEVTQTPSHQVTQMGQEVILRCVPISNHLYFYWYRQILGQKVEFLVSFYNNEISEKSEIFDDQFSVERPDGSNFTLKIRSTKLEDSAMYFCASSLNYGYTFGSGTRLTVV.

The chain links TRBV9 to TRBJ1-2; D is unclear. Germline assignment: CDR1 SGDLS and CDR2 YYNGEE. The CDR3 has 14 amino acids. V was trimmed by 4 bases and J by 5 bases, leaving 15 bases between them. DNA for the CDR3: TGTGCCAGCAGCTCACCAAGCGGCGGGTATGGCTACACCTTC. It translates to CASSSPSGGYGYTF. The whole variable domain, remainder taken from reference TRBV9 and TRBJ1-2, is DSGVTQTPKHLITATGQRVTLRCSPRSGDLSVYWYQQSLDQGLQFLIQYYNGEERAKGNILERFSAQQFPDLHSELNLSSLELGDSALYFCASSSPSGGYGYTFGSGTRLTVV.

The V gene is TRBV29-1, the J gene TRBJ2-3; D may be TRBD1 (5 bases). The CDR3 is 13 residues long. Deletions cut 6 bases from V and 2 bases from J, with 12 bases between. Germline values: CDR1 SQVTM, CDR2 ANQGSEA. The CDR3 loop reads CSVVQAITDTQYF. The CDR3 DNA is TGCAGCGTCGTACAGGCTATCACAGATACGCAGTATTTT.

The V and J genes are TRBV5-1 and TRBJ1-6, with D maybe TRBD1 (5 bases). Trimming removed 0 bases at V and 6 bases at J, with 7 bases between. This CDR3 comprises 14 residues. Germline V gene lookup returns CDR1 SGHRS and CDR2 YFSETQ. CDR3 amino acids: CASSLEGLNSPLHF. In DNA form, the CDR3 reads TGCGCCAGCAGCTTGGAGGGGCTTAATTCACCCCTCCACTTT.

The chain joins TRBV12-5 to TRBJ2-3, with 10 bases lining up with TRBD1. The CDR3 extends over 16 amino acids. Per the germline V gene, CDR1 is LGHNT and CDR2 is FRNRAP. Trimming removed 4 bases from V and 7 bases from J; junction bases left unmatched: 11. The CDR3 DNA reads TGTGCTAGTGGTTGGGGTGAGGGACAGGGGTTATATACGCAGTATTTT. The encoded protein is CASGWGEGQGLYTQYF.

The V gene is TRBV19, the J gene TRBJ1-2; 9 nucleotides match TRBD1. The V segment lost 6 bases and the J segment 4 bases; nucleotides outside the gene matches: 3. Germline V gene data show CDR1 as LNHDA and CDR2 as SQIVND (reference sequence). This CDR3 is built from 13 residues. The CDR3 nucleotides are TGTGCCAGTAGCAAGGGACAGGGCTATGGCTACACCTTC. Its protein is CASSKGQGYGYTF.

V and J are TRBV6-5 and TRBJ1-5; possible D gene TRBD1, 6 bases. The germline CDR1 and CDR2 sequences are MNHEY and SVGAGI. Trimming took off 4 bases at V and 4 bases at J, with 11 bases between the two ends. The CDR3 has 14 amino acids. The CDR3 DNA is TGTGCCAGCAGTTCCGGACAGCCTAATCAGCCCCAGCATTTT. Residues: CASSSGQPNQPQHF.

J is TRBJ1-1 and V is TRBV3-1 (or the pseudogene TRBV3-2), with D possibly being TRBD1 (6 bases). Germline V gene lookup returns CDR1 LGHDT and CDR2 YNNKEL (reference sequence). V lost 2 bases and J 8 bases, leaving 12 bases between the germline ends. The CDR3 is 13 residues long. The CDR3 reads CASSQSRGREAFF. CDR3 DNA sequence: TGTGCCAGCAGCCAAAGCAGGGGAAGAGAAGCTTTCTTT.

J is TRBJ2-3 and V is TRBV19; D perhaps matches TRBD1 (7 bases). Trimming shortened V by 5 bases and J by 3 bases, and 12 bases separated the two germline ends. The CDR3 extends over 14 amino acids. CDR1 is LNHDA, CDR2 SQIVND, per germline (reference sequence). CDR3 protein: CASSWRGQTDTQYF. CDR3 DNA sequence: TGTGCCAGTAGTTGGAGGGGGCAGACAGATACGCAGTATTTT.

The chain has TRBV7-6 and TRBJ1-4, with 7 bases matching TRBD1. The CDR3 covers 16 residues. Germline V gene sequence: CDR1 SGHVS, CDR2 FNYEAQ. V lost 5 bases to trimming and J lost 0 bases; unmatched junction nucleotides: 6. In nucleotides, the CDR3 is TGTGCCAGCAGCCATATTGGGACAGCAACTAATGAAAAACTGTTTTTT. It specifies CASSHIGTATNEKLFF.

This clone was observed once. This chain links TRBV7-2 with TRBJ2-5, with a possible D match to TRBD1 (6 bases). Germline-derived CDR1 and CDR2 are SGHTA and FQGNSA. Trimming cost V 1 base and J 6 bases, with 21 bases left between them. This CDR3 comprises 17 residues. The DNA of the CDR3 is TGTGCCAGCAGCTTAGGGGTCACAGGGATGAGCCCCCAGACCCAGTACTTC. This codes for CASSLGVTGMSPQTQYF.

This chain joins TRBV6-1 and TRBJ1-3; D uncertain. Germline V gene data show CDR1 as MNHNS and CDR2 as SASEGT. V gave up 0 bases and J gave up 5 bases, with 14 bases separating them. This CDR3 has 16 residues. CDR3 in DNA: TGTGCCAGCAGTGAAGCGCACGGGATATTTAGAAACACCATATATTTT. Protein product: CASSEAHGIFRNTIYF.